The 17 T cell receptor beta chains reported below all come from one sample, sequenced in a study of T cells in Graves' hyperthyroidism and ophthalmopathy. Researchers took RNA transcripts and amplified the TCR beta CDR3 regions from them. An initial round of RT-PCR targeting the TCR CDR3 relied on the HTBI primer set. TCRdb used MiXCR to reprocess the multiplex PCR reads, holding one entry per CDR3 protein. This sample has hundreds of thousands of distinct CDR3 sequences; 15% to 20% occur once, and the top ten carry approximately 50%. Input material: blood. The source is a man aged 35-49 years with Graves' ophthalmopathy.

This chain uses TRBV11-2 with TRBJ2-1, with 14 bases fitting TRBD2. This CDR3 region has 17 residues. V lost 8 bases to trimming and J lost 9 bases; unmatched junction nucleotides: 15. Germline V gene sequence: CDR1 SGHAT, CDR2 FQNNGV. The DNA for the CDR3 is TGTGCCAGCGGATACCCCCCTACCGGGACTAGCGGGGGTGAGCAGTTCTTC. Protein sequence: CASGYPPTGTSGGEQFF.

A few counts support this clonotype. The V gene is TRBV20-1, the J gene TRBJ2-7; D unresolved. The V end was cut by 5 bases, the J end by 0 bases, with 11 bases between. CDR3 length equals 13 residues. Germline-derived CDR1 and CDR2 are DFQATT and SNEGSKA (reference sequence). The CDR3 DNA sequence: TGCAGTGCTTCCCCATACCACTCCTACGAGCAGTACTTC. Translating it yields CSASPYHSYEQYF.

This clonotype was seen a few times. The gene calls are TRBV12-3 or TRBV12-4 and TRBJ1-2; D remains ambiguous. V lost 6 bases, J lost 3 bases, and 14 bases lay in between. This CDR3 spans 14 amino acids. This CDR3 is CASRPSGGHYGYTF. The CDR3 region has the DNA TGTGCCAGCAGACCCTCCGGAGGGCACTATGGCTACACCTTC.

The chain employs TRBV5-6 and TRBJ1-1; D call uncertain. Germline V lookup: CDR1 SGHDT, CDR2 YYEEEE. V was shortened by 0 bases and J by 0 bases, with 9 bases between the two germline ends. The length of the CDR3 is 15 residues. CDR3 in DNA: TGTGCCAGCAGCTTGGTTCGGGGAGTGAACACTGAAGCTTTCTTT. This gives the protein CASSLVRGVNTEAFF. Using reference TRBV5-6 and TRBJ1-1 for the parts outside the CDR3, the full variable domain is DAGVTQSPTHLIKTRGQQVTLRCSPKSGHDTVSWYQQALGQGPQFIFQYYEEEERQRGNFPDRFSGHQFPNYSSELNVNALLLGDSALYLCASSLVRGVNTEAFFGQGTRLTVV.

This clonotype was recorded at least ten times. This rearrangement joins TRBV12-3 or TRBV12-4 to TRBJ2-7; D is ambiguous. V was clipped by 2 bases and J by 7 bases, with 15 bases between them. This CDR3 is built from 14 residues. In DNA form, the CDR3 reads TGTGCCAGCAGTTTACGAGGACCCCCTTGGGAGCAGTACTTC. It is translated as CASSLRGPPWEQYF.

The count of this clonotype is one. The J gene is TRBJ2-2, the V gene TRBV6-1; 12 nucleotides line up with TRBD2. J was trimmed by 3 bases and V by 10 bases; bases with no gene match: 3. The CDR3 totals 14 residues. CDR1 and CDR2 (germline): MNHNS, SASEGT. The CDR3 loop reads CAIGLAGYTGELFF. CDR3 nucleotide sequence: TGTGCCATCGGACTAGCGGGGTACACCGGGGAGCTGTTTTTT.

The chain has TRBV30 and TRBJ1-2; D unresolved. Germline assignment: CDR1 GTSNPN and CDR2 SVGIG (reference sequence). This CDR3 contains 12 residues. Trimming shortened V by 0 bases and J by 6 bases, and 8 bases separated the two germline ends. For the CDR3, the DNA is TGTGCCTGGAGTGTGACCATTGATGGCTACACCTTC. This translates into CAWSVTIDGYTF.

Many counts were recorded for this clonotype. The rearrangement joins TRBV28 to TRBJ1-5; possible D gene TRBD1, 5 bases. Per the germline V gene, CDR1 is MDHEN and CDR2 is SYDVKM. The CDR3 has 16 residues. Trimming pared 5 bases from V and 3 bases from J, leaving 17 bases between. The CDR3 is CASSPPQGAYNQPQHF. CDR3 coding DNA: TGTGCCAGCAGTCCCCCCCAGGGAGCCTACAATCAGCCCCAGCATTTT. Complete variable domain (other parts from reference TRBV28 and TRBJ1-5): DVKVTQSSRYLVKRTGEKVFLECVQDMDHENMFWYRQDPGLGLRLIYFSYDVKMKEKGDIPEGYSVSREKKERFSLILESASTNQTSMYLCASSPPQGAYNQPQHFGDGTRLSIL.

CDR3: CASSLRGRGGRETQYF. The CDR3 nucleotides are TGTGCCAGCAGCTTGAGGGGACGGGGGGGCCGAGAGACCCAGTACTTC. V and J are TRBV7-9 and TRBJ2-5; TRBD2 aligns across 8 bases. This CDR3 region has 16 residues. V shed 3 bases, J shed 4 bases, and the junction held 10 bases outside the gene matches. Germline loops: CDR1 SEHNR, CDR2 FQNEAQ (reference sequence).

This chain joins TRBV18 and TRBJ2-2; D unclear. This CDR3 is 15 amino acids long. Trimming stripped 1 base from V and 4 bases from J, with 10 bases between. Germline CDR1 reads KGHSH; CDR2 reads LQKENI. This CDR3 reads CASSPRDASTGELFF. Written as DNA, the CDR3 is TGTGCCAGCTCACCACGTGATGCGAGCACCGGGGAGCTGTTTTTT.

The chain couples TRBV24-1 to TRBJ2-1, with 16 bases matching TRBD2. The CDR3 consists of 19 residues. Trimming removed 1 base from V and 2 bases from J; junction bases left unmatched: 4. Germline values: CDR1 KGHDR, CDR2 SFDVKD. CDR3 amino acids: CATSDFGTSGREAYNEQFF. Here the CDR3 DNA reads TGTGCCACCAGTGATTTTGGGACTAGCGGGAGGGAGGCCTACAATGAGCAGTTCTTC.

A few counts support this clonotype. V usage is TRBV6-9 and J usage is TRBJ1-6; D call uncertain. The germline gives CDR1 MNHGY, CDR2 SVAAGI. The CDR3 runs 16 residues. V lost 1 base to trimming and J lost 7 bases, with 14 bases between them. The CDR3 reads CASSYFPEGVNSPLHF. CDR3 in DNA: TGTGCCAGCAGTTATTTCCCCGAAGGAGTCAATTCACCCCTCCACTTT.

Ten or more counts support this clonotype. V and J are TRBV20-1 and TRBJ1-1; D remains unclear. Germline V gene data show CDR1 as DFQATT and CDR2 as SNEGSKA (reference sequence). The CDR3 is 12 residues long. Trimming pared 5 bases from V and 0 bases from J, leaving 7 bases between. CDR3 in amino acids: CSALHMNTEAFF. DNA for the CDR3: TGCAGTGCTCTCCATATGAACACTGAAGCTTTCTTT.

Concerning this clonotype itself: This clone may be a read error of a much larger clone one base away. The rearrangement links TRBV6-2 or TRBV6-3 to TRBJ2-5; TRBD2 agrees at 7 bases. V lost 7 bases and J lost 2; bases outside the gene matches: 10. The CDR3 contains 15 residues. Germline CDR1 and CDR2: MNHEY and SVGEGT. DNA for the CDR3: TGTGCCAGCACGGCCGGTGGAGCGGGGCAAGAGACCCAGTACTTC. Encoded protein: CASTAGGAGQETQYF.

This clonotype was detected only a few times. The chain has TRBV3-1 and TRBJ2-7, with D hard to call. The CDR3 spans 16 residues. CDR1 LGHDT and CDR2 YNNKEL come from the germline V gene (reference sequence). Trimming stripped 1 base from V and 0 bases from J, with 13 bases between. The CDR3 here is CASSQGSLTLSYEQYF. The DNA for the CDR3 is TGTGCCAGCAGCCAAGGGTCCCTGACACTCTCCTACGAGCAGTACTTC.

This clonotype was counted many times. V usage is TRBV10-3 and J usage is TRBJ1-1; tentatively, D is TRBD1 (6 bases). The length of the CDR3 is 14 residues. Looked up from germline, CDR1 is ENHRY and CDR2 is SYGVKD. The V end lost 6 bases, the J end lost 0 bases, and 11 bases lay between the germline ends. The CDR3 nucleotides are TGTGCCATCAGGAACAGGGCATTGAACACTGAAGCTTTCTTT. It yields the protein CAIRNRALNTEAFF.

V gene TRBV10-3 combines with J gene TRBJ2-5; possible D gene TRBD1, 5 bases. Trimming shortened V by 0 bases and J by 4 bases, and 9 bases separated the two germline ends. The germline V gene has CDR1 ENHRY and CDR2 SYGVKD. The CDR3 runs to 14 residues. This chain's CDR3 is CAISESRGIETQYF. CDR3 coding DNA: TGTGCCATCAGTGAGTCAAGGGGCATAGAGACCCAGTACTTC.